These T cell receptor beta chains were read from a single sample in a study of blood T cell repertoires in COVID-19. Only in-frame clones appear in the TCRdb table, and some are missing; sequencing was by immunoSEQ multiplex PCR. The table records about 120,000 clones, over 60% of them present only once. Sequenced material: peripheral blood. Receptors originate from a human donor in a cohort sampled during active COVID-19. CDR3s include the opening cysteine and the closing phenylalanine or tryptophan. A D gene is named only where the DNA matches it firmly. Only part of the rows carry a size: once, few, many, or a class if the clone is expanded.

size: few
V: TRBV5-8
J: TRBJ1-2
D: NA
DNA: TGTGCCAGCAGCTTGGGTCCAGGCTACACCTTC
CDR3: CASSLGPGYTF

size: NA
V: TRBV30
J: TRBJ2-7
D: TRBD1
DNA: TGTGCCTGGAACCGGGACAGGTCCTACGAGCAGTACTTC
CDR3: CAWNRDRSYEQYF

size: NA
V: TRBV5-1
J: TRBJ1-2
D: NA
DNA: TGCGCCAGCAGCGGTCGGACATCTAACTATGGCTACACCTTC
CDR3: CASSGRTSNYGYTF

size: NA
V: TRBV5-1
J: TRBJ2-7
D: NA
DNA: TGCGCCAGCAGCCCGGAGGGGAGCTCCTACGAGCAGTACTTC
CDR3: CASSPEGSSYEQYF

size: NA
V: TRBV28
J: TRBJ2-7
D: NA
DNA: TGTGCCAGCAGTTTCCCAGGCTCCTACGAGCAGTACTTC
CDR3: CASSFPGSYEQYF

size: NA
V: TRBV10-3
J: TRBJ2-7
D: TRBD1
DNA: TGTGCCACCAGTGAGGGACAGGGCTACGAGCAGTACTTC
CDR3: CATSEGQGYEQYF

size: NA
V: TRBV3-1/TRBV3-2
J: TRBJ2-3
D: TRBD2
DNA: TGTGCCAGCAGCGGGACTAGCGGGGGACGCACAGATACGCAGTATTTT
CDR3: CASSGTSGGRTDTQYF

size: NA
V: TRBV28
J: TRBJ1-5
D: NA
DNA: TGTGCCACCGCAAACAGTGATTTTAGCAATCAGCCCCAGCATTTT
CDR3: CATANSDFSNQPQHF

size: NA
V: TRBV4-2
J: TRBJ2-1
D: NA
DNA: TGTGCCAGCAGCGGGGGGGCGGATGAGCAGTTCTTC
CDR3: CASSGGADEQFF

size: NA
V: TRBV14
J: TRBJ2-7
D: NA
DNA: TGTGCCAGCAGCCTCCTCATGGACAGTATCGAGCAGTACTTC
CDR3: CASSLLMDSIEQYF

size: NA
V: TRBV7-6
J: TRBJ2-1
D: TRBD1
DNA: TGTGCCAGCAGCTTGGACAGGGGATACAATGAGCAGTTCTTC
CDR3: CASSLDRGYNEQFF

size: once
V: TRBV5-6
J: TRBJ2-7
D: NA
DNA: TGTGCCAGCAGCACTGGAGCCGGGGGTTACGAGCAGTACTTC
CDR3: CASSTGAGGYEQYF

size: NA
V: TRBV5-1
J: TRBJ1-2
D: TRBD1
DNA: TGCGCCAGCAGCTGGGGACAGGATGTTCCCGGCTACACCTTC
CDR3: CASSWGQDVPGYTF

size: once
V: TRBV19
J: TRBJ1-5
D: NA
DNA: TGTGCCAGTAGTACTCCGGGGGGAAGCAGCAATCAGCCCCAGCATTTT
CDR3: CASSTPGGSSNQPQHF

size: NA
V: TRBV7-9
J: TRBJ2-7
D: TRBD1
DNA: TGTGCCAGCAGTTTCCTCCCGGGACAGGGTTCCTACGAGCAGTACTTC
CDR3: CASSFLPGQGSYEQYF

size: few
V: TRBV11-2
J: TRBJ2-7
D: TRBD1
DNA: TGTGCCAGCAGCTTAGATCTGGCGACAGGGTCCTACGAGCAGTACTTC
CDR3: CASSLDLATGSYEQYF

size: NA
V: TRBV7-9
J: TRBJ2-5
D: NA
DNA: TGTGCCAGCAGCTTTCGGTCTAGTGGAGAGACCCAGTACTTC
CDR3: CASSFRSSGETQYF

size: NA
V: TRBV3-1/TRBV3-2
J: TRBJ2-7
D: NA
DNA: TGTGCCAGCAGCCAAAAATCGGGGTGGGTCTCCTACGAGCAGTACTTC
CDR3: CASSQKSGWVSYEQYF

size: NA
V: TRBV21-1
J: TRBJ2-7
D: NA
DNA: TGTGCCAGCAGCAAAAAGGCTAGCGGGAGGCTAGACGAGCAGTACTTC
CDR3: CASSKKASGRLDEQYF

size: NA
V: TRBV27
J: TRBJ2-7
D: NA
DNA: TGTGCCAGCAGCTTAACAGGGCTCGAGCAGTACTTC
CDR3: CASSLTGLEQYF

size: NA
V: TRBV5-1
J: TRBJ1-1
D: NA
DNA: TGCGCCAGCAGCCAGGCTCAGGGAAACACTGAAGCTTTCTTT
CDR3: CASSQAQGNTEAFF

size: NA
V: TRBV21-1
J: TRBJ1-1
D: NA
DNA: TGTGCCAGCAGCAAACCCTCTCGGGGGTACACTGAAGCTTTCTTT
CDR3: CASSKPSRGYTEAFF

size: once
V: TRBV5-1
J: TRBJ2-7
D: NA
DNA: TGCGCCAGCAAGGTTCAGGGAGGTAGCGGCTCCCATTCCTACGAGCAGTACTTC
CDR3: CASKVQGGSGSHSYEQYF

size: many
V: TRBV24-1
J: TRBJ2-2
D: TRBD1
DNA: TGTGCCACCAGTGATCCGGGACAGGGGACCACCGGGGAGCTGTTTTTT
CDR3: CATSDPGQGTTGELFF

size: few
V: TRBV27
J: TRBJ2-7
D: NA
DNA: TGTGCCAGCAGCGGGCAGGGCTACGAGCAGTACTTC
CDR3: CASSGQGYEQYF

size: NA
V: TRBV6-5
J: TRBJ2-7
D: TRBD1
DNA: TGTGCCAGCAGTTACTCGGACAGGGCTCACGAGCAGTACTTC
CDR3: CASSYSDRAHEQYF

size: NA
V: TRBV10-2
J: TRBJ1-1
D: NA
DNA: TGCGCCAGCAGATATACAGGGAGGGACACTGAAGCTTTCTTT
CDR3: CASRYTGRDTEAFF

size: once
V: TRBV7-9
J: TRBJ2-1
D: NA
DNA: TGTGCCAGCAGTCCTCCAGGGGGGAACAATGAGCAGTTCTTC
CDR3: CASSPPGGNNEQFF

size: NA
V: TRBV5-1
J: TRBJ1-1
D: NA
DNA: TGCGCCAGCAGCACCGGACAAACCTCGGGTTCGTCTGAAGCTTTCTTT
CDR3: CASSTGQTSGSSEAFF

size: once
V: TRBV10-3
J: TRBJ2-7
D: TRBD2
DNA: TGTGCCATCAGCGGACTAGCGGGAGGTTACGAGCAGTACTTC
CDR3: CAISGLAGGYEQYF

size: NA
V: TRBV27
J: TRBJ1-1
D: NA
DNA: TGTGCCAGCAGCCCCCTGCCCGGGAACACTGAAGCTTTCTTT
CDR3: CASSPLPGNTEAFF

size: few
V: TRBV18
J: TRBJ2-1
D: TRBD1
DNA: TGTGCCAGCTCCACCAGGGTGACAGGGGGCATCGGTGAGCAGTTCTTC
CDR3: CASSTRVTGGIGEQFF

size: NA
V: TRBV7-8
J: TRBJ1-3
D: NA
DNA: TGTGCCAGCAGCCGAGGCGGCAGCTACGGAAACACCATATATTTT
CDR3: CASSRGGSYGNTIYF

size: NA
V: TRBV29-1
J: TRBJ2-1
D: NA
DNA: TGCAGCGTAGCAACAGGGTTTAAGTCCTACAATGAGCAGTTCTTC
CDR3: CSVATGFKSYNEQFF

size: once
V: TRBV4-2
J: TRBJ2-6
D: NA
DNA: TGTGCCAGCAGCCAAGATTTGGGGGCCTCTGGGGCCAACGTCCTGACTTTC
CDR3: CASSQDLGASGANVLTF